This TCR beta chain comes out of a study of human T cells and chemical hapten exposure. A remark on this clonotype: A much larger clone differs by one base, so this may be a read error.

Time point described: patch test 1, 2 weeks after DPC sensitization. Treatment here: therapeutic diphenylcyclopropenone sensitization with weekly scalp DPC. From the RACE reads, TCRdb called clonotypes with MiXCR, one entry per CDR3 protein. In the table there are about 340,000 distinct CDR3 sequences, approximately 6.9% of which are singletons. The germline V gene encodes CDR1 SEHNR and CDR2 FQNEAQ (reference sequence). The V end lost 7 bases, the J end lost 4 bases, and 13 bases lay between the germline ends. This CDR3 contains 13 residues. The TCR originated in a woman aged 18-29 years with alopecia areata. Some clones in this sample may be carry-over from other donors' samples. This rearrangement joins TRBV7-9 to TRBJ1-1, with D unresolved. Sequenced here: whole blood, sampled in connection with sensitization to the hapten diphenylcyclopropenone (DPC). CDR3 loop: CASNFTGITEAFF. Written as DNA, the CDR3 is TGTGCCAGCAACTTCACGGGGATCACTGAAGCTTTCTTT.